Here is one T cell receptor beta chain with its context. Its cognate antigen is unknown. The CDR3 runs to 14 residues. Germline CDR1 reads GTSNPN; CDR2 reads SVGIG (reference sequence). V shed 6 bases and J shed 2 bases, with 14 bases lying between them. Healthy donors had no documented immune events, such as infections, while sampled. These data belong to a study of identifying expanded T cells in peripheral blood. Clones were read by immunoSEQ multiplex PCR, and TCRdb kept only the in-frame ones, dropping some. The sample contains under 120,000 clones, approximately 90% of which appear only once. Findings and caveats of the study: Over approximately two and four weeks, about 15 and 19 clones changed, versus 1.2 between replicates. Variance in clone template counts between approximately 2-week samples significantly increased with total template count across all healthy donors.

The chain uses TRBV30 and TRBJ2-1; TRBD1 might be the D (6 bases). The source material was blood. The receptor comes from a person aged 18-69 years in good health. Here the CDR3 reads CACKQGIAYNEQFF. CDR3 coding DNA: TGTGCCTGCAAACAGGGTATCGCCTACAATGAGCAGTTCTTC. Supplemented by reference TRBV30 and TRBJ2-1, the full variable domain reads SQTIHQWPATLVQPVGSPLSLECTVEGTSNPNLYWYRQAAGRGLQLLFYSVGIGQISSEVPQNLSASRPQDRQFILSSKKLLLSDSGFYLCACKQGIAYNEQFFGPGTRLTVL.